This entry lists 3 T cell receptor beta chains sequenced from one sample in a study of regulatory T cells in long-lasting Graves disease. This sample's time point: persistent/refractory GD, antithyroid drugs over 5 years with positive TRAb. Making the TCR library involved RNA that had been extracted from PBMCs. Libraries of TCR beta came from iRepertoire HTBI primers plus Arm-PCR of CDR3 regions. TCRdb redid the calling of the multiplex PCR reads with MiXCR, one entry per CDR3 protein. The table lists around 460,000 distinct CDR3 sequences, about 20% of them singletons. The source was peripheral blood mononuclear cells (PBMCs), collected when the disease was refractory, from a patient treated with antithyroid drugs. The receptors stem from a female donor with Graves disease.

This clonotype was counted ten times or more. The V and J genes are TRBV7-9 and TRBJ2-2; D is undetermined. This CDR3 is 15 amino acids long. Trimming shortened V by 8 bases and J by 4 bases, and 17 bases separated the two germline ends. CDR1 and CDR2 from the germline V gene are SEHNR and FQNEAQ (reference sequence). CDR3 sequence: CASPSRAESTGELFF. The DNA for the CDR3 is TGTGCCAGCCCCAGTAGGGCAGAGAGCACCGGGGAGCTGTTTTTT. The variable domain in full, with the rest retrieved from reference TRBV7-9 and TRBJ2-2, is DTGVSQNPRHKITKRGQNVTFRCDPISEHNRLYWYRQTLGQGPEFLTYFQNEAQLEKSRLLSDRFSAERPKGSFSTLEIQRTEQGDSAMYLCASPSRAESTGELFFGEGSRLTVL.

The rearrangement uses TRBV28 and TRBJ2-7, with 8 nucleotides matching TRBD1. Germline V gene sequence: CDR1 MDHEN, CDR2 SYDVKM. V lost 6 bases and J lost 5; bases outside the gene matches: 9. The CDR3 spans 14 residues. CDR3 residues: CASRVGQGWNEQYF. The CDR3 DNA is TGTGCCAGCAGGGTTGGACAGGGCTGGAACGAGCAGTACTTC.

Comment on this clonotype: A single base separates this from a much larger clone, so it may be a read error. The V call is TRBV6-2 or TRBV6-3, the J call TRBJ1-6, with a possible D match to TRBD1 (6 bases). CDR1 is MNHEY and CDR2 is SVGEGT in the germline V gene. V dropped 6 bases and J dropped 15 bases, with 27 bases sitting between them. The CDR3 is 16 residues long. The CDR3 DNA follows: TGTGCCAGCAGGCTTCGACAGGCCTCCACACTCCCCGACCTCCACTTT. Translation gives CASRLRQASTLPDLHF.